Each of the 26 T cell receptor beta chains below was sequenced from the same sample in a study of blood T cell repertoires in COVID-19. This table comes from immunoSEQ multiplex PCR, and its TCRdb copy is limited to in-frame clones, with some not included. The table records about 200,000 clones, about 85% of them present only once. Sequencing was done on a sample of PBMCs or T cells enriched from blood (not recorded which). The receptor set was obtained from a woman aged 35 to 49 in a cohort exposed to, infected with or recovered from COVID-19 (not recorded which).

The rearrangement joins TRBV29-1 to TRBJ1-2; D is perhaps TRBD1 (6 bases). V lost 5 bases, J lost 5 bases, and 15 bases lay in between. This CDR3 is built from 13 residues. Per the germline V gene, CDR1 is SQVTM and CDR2 is ANQGSEA. CDR3 residues: CSVPTGSLYGYTF. As DNA, the CDR3 is TGCAGCGTTCCTACAGGGTCGCTGTATGGCTACACCTTC.

The rearrangement uses TRBV11-3 and TRBJ2-1, with D unclear. The germline V gene has CDR1 SGHNT and CDR2 YENEEA. This CDR3 has 14 residues. V was trimmed by 1 base and J by 8 bases, leaving 12 bases between them. CDR3 in amino acids: CASSLVVVPHEQFF. The CDR3 DNA is TGTGCCAGCAGCTTAGTGGTAGTTCCCCATGAGCAGTTCTTC.

J is TRBJ2-7 and V is TRBV4-3, with 8 bases aligning to TRBD2. The CDR3 has 17 amino acids. The J segment lost 2 bases and the V segment lost 0 bases, leaving 9 bases of the junction unmatched. Germline lookup yields CDR1 LGHNA and CDR2 YSLEER. The CDR3 sequence: CASSQDRGLEFPYEQYF. As DNA, the CDR3 is TGCGCCAGCAGCCAAGATCGGGGACTAGAATTCCCCTACGAGCAGTACTTC.

The CDR3 loop is CASSGTTWGTEAFF. The CDR3 DNA is TGTGCCAGCAGTGGGACAACTTGGGGCACTGAAGCTTTCTTT. This chain joins TRBV7-9 and TRBJ1-1, with D perhaps matching TRBD1 (6 bases). V lost 6 bases and J lost 4, with 15 bases in between. Per the germline V gene, CDR1 is SEHNR and CDR2 is FQNEAQ (reference sequence). CDR3 length: 14 amino acids.

This rearrangement joins TRBV19 to TRBJ2-1; 9 bases line up with TRBD1. CDR1 is LNHDA, CDR2 SQIVND, per germline (reference sequence). The CDR3 contains 15 residues. V shed 3 bases, J shed 8 bases, and the junction held 8 bases outside the gene matches. CDR3 sequence: CASSIRDRAMDEQFF. Here the CDR3 DNA reads TGTGCCAGTAGTATCCGGGACAGGGCAATGGATGAGCAGTTCTTC.

This clone has only one observation. V usage is TRBV4-2 and J usage is TRBJ1-5, with 9 nucleotides matching TRBD1. Looked up from germline, CDR1 is LGHNA and CDR2 is YNFKEQ. The CDR3 spans 17 residues. Trimming took 5 bases from V and 0 from J; bases not matched to a gene: 8. Written as DNA, the CDR3 is TGTGCCAGCAGCGGCGAACAGGGGGCTTATAGCAATCAGCCCCAGCATTTT. It specifies CASSGEQGAYSNQPQHF.

V gene TRBV27 combines with J gene TRBJ1-1; D call uncertain. This CDR3 has 15 residues. With 1 base removed from V and 5 bases from J, the gap between germline ends came to 14 bases. Germline V gene data show CDR1 as MNHEY and CDR2 as SMNVEV (reference sequence). The CDR3 nucleotides read TGTGCCAGCAGTTTATTTCCGGGAAGAGGGACTGAAGCTTTCTTT. Residues: CASSLFPGRGTEAFF.

The gene calls are TRBV15 and TRBJ2-2; 8 bases align to TRBD1. Germline CDR1 and CDR2: LNHNV and YYDKDF (reference sequence). The CDR3 contains 16 residues. V lost 0 bases and J lost 4; bases outside the gene matches: 4. CDR3 residues: CATSRDDRGSTGELFF. Written as DNA, the CDR3 is TGTGCCACCAGCAGAGATGACAGGGGCAGCACCGGGGAGCTGTTTTTT.

DNA for the CDR3: TGTGCCAGCAGCCTGGACAGGGGGCTCTACGAGCAGTACTTC. It translates to CASSLDRGLYEQYF. The chain employs TRBV5-5 and TRBJ2-7, with TRBD1 matching 11 bases. Germline V gene sequence: CDR1 SGHKS, CDR2 YYEKEE (reference sequence). V gave up 4 bases and J gave up 3 bases; unmatched junction bases: 3. This CDR3 region has 14 residues.

This chain uses TRBV7-6 with TRBJ2-7; D ambiguous. Germline V gene data show CDR1 as SGHVS and CDR2 as FNYEAQ. The CDR3 contains 13 residues. V lost 2 bases to trimming and J lost 3 bases, with 8 bases between them. CDR3 sequence: CASSLRVRYEQYF. In DNA form, the CDR3 reads TGTGCCAGCAGCTTAAGAGTCCGCTACGAGCAGTACTTC.

V and J are TRBV28 and TRBJ2-5; the D gene is possibly TRBD2 (5 bases). V lost 2 bases and J 4 bases, leaving 11 bases between the germline ends. Per the germline V gene, CDR1 is MDHEN and CDR2 is SYDVKM. There are 14 residues in the CDR3. DNA for the CDR3: TGTGCCAGCAGTTTACCTGGAGAGGGAGAGACCCAGTACTTC. Amino acid sequence: CASSLPGEGETQYF.

A single count supports this clone. The V call is TRBV4-2, the J call TRBJ2-7; a possible D gene is TRBD2 (6 bases). This CDR3 is built from 14 residues. The V end lost 3 bases, the J end lost 4 bases, and 13 bases lay between the germline ends. Germline V CDR1 and CDR2: LGHNA, YNFKEQ. The DNA for the CDR3 is TGTGCCAGCAGCCAGGGACTTGTTACTTACGAGCAGTACTTC. Translating it yields CASSQGLVTYEQYF.

This chain joins TRBV7-2 and TRBJ2-1; the D is unclear. Germline assignment: CDR1 SGHTA and CDR2 FQGNSA. The CDR3 is made up of 11 amino acids. Trimming shortened V by 5 bases and J by 9 bases, and 8 bases separated the two germline ends. The CDR3 loop is CASSKYGEQFF. The CDR3 coding sequence is TGTGCCAGCAGCAAATACGGTGAGCAGTTCTTC.

The chain recombines TRBV10-3 with TRBJ1-2; 9 bases align to TRBD1. Trimming cost V 2 bases and J 6 bases; bases outside gene matches: 1. Germline CDR1 ENHRY, CDR2 SYGVKD. This CDR3 is 13 amino acids long. DNA for the CDR3: TGTGCCATCAGTGAGGGGACAGGGAATGGCTACACCTTC. Translation gives CAISEGTGNGYTF.

The chain carries TRBV5-4 and TRBJ1-1; 7 nucleotides align to TRBD1. The CDR3 is 16 residues long. Germline V gives CDR1 SGHNT, CDR2 YYREEE (reference sequence). J lost 2 bases, V lost 4 bases, and 11 bases had no gene match. CDR3 sequence (DNA): TGTGCCAGCAGCCATAAAACAGGGGCGCCAAACACTGAAGCTTTCTTT. Protein sequence: CASSHKTGAPNTEAFF.

V gene TRBV11-2 combines with J gene TRBJ1-1, with 7 bases lining up with TRBD1. V gave up 3 bases and J gave up 0 bases; unmatched junction bases: 4. This CDR3 contains 15 residues. Germline V gene sequence: CDR1 SGHAT, CDR2 FQNNGV. CDR3 loop: CASSLTGSMNTEAFF. The DNA of the CDR3 is TGTGCCAGCAGCTTGACAGGGTCTATGAACACTGAAGCTTTCTTT.

CDR3 residues: CASSQSPGLAGVYEQYF. CDR3 DNA sequence: TGTGCCAGCAGCCAATCGCCGGGACTAGCGGGAGTTTACGAGCAGTACTTC. The V call is TRBV3-1 (or the pseudogene TRBV3-2), the J call TRBJ2-7; 14 bases agree with TRBD2. The CDR3 loop spans 17 amino acids. Unmatched junction bases numbered 7, after V lost 2 bases and J lost 4 bases. CDR1 is LGHDT, CDR2 YNNKEL, per germline (reference sequence).

The rearrangement joins TRBV4-1 to TRBJ1-1; D gene uncertain. The CDR3 has 16 amino acids. Trimming stripped 0 bases from V and 0 bases from J, with 11 bases between. CDR1 MGHRA and CDR2 YSYEKL come from the germline V gene. DNA of the CDR3: TGCGCCAGCAGCCAAGATGGGCGCAGCCTGAACACTGAAGCTTTCTTT. Translation gives CASSQDGRSLNTEAFF.

The V and J genes are TRBV5-5 and TRBJ2-7; 9 bases are a match to TRBD1. Germline assignment: CDR1 SGHKS and CDR2 YYEKEE (reference sequence). With V trimmed by 1 base and J by 4 bases, 12 bases remained unmatched. CDR3 length: 17 amino acids. This chain's CDR3 is CASSLYTGGRGTYEQYF. CDR3 DNA: TGTGCCAGCAGCTTGTATACAGGGGGCAGAGGGACTTACGAGCAGTACTTC.

The chain carries TRBV6-2 or TRBV6-3 and TRBJ1-5; D remains unclear. The CDR3 is 16 amino acids. Per germline, CDR1 MNHEY and CDR2 SVGEGT. The V and J ends lost 2 bases and 0 bases respectively, with 11 bases between them. This CDR3 reads CASSYEGRDSNQPQHF. The CDR3 DNA reads as TGTGCCAGCAGTTACGAAGGACGGGATAGCAATCAGCCCCAGCATTTT.

The chain combines TRBV5-5 with TRBJ1-4; no clear D gene. Per the germline V gene, CDR1 is SGHKS and CDR2 is YYEKEE (reference sequence). V lost 0 bases to trimming and J lost 7 bases, with 16 bases between them. This CDR3 spans 16 amino acids. The CDR3 region is CASSLVAGQELEKLFF. The CDR3 coding sequence is TGTGCCAGCAGCTTGGTGGCAGGCCAAGAGCTTGAAAAACTGTTTTTT. The whole variable domain, remainder taken from reference TRBV5-5 and TRBJ1-4, is DAGVTQSPTHLIKTRGQQVTLRCSPISGHKSVSWYQQVLGQGPQFIFQYYEKEERGRGNFPDRFSARQFPNYSSELNVNALLLGDSALYLCASSLVAGQELEKLFFGSGTQLSVL.

The chain uses TRBV29-1 and TRBJ2-1; possible D gene TRBD1, 7 bases. This CDR3 is built from 15 residues. Germline-derived CDR1 and CDR2 are SQVTM and ANQGSEA. Trimming shortened V by 0 bases and J by 2 bases, and 11 bases separated the two germline ends. In nucleotides, the CDR3 is TGCAGCGTTGAAGATGCGGGACAGACCTACAATGAGCAGTTCTTC. This codes for CSVEDAGQTYNEQFF.

The chain couples TRBV19 to TRBJ1-3; no clear D. Trimming left V 2 bases short and J 0 bases short, with 8 bases between. Germline V gene sequence: CDR1 LNHDA, CDR2 SQIVND (reference sequence). This CDR3 comprises 15 residues. The CDR3 region is CASSIRHPSGNTIYF. CDR3 DNA: TGTGCCAGTAGTATACGACACCCCTCTGGAAACACCATATATTTT.

The chain combines TRBV13 with TRBJ1-5; unclear D gene. The CDR3 has 14 amino acids. V was shortened by 0 bases and J by 3 bases, with 6 bases between the two germline ends. Looked up from germline, CDR1 is PRHDT and CDR2 is FYEKMQ (reference sequence). The CDR3 region is CASSLGHTNQPQHF. CDR3 sequence (DNA): TGTGCCAGCAGCTTAGGACACACCAATCAGCCCCAGCATTTT. The entire variable domain, with the rest obtained from reference TRBV13 and TRBJ1-5, is as follows: AAGVIQSPRHLIKEKRETATLKCYPIPRHDTVYWYQQGPGQDPQFLISFYEKMQSDKGSIPDRFSAQQFSDYHSELNMSSLELGDSALYFCASSLGHTNQPQHFGDGTRLSIL.

The V gene is TRBV24-1, the J gene TRBJ1-4; D gene ambiguous. The CDR3 spans 11 residues. Germline V CDR1 and CDR2: KGHDR, SFDVKD. Trimming left V 7 bases short and J 4 bases short, with 3 bases between. CDR3 sequence: CATSHNEKLFF. CDR3 nucleotides: TGTGCCACCAGCCATAATGAAAAACTGTTTTTT.

This chain joins TRBV15 and TRBJ1-1; D ambiguous. The CDR3 contains 14 residues. V was shortened by 2 bases and J by 3 bases, with 10 bases between the two germline ends. Germline values: CDR1 LNHNV, CDR2 YYDKDF (reference sequence). The CDR3 DNA sequence: TGTGCCACCAGCAGATCGGCAGGCTACACTGAAGCTTTCTTT. This translates into CATSRSAGYTEAFF.